This TCR beta chain was sequenced during a study of blood T cell repertoires in COVID-19. Looking at the study overall: Samples came from the United States, Italy and Spain, spanning acute and convalescent COVID-19. T cells, B-cell-depleted T cells, or PBMCs provided the cDNA or gDNA that served as material.

CDR1 is SGHRS, CDR2 YFSETQ, per germline. After removal of 2 bases from V and 5 bases from J, the junction contained 2 bases not matched to a gene. The CDR3 covers 13 residues. In the authors' workflow: Using reference gene primer amplification, nucleated cell counts were estimated. TCRdb's copy holds only in-frame clones and misses some; the assay was immunoSEQ multiplex PCR. V, J and clone size reflect that table, while D and trimming were determined from the DNA. The table records 160,000 or so clones, roughly 90% of them present only once. This chain links TRBV5-1 with TRBJ2-5; 8 nucleotides line up with TRBD1. The sample consisted of peripheral blood. This sequence was found in a woman aged 45 to 65 with acute or convalescent COVID-19. As DNA, the CDR3 is TGCGCCAGCAGCTTCAGGGGGCCTGAGACCCAGTACTTC. Protein: CASSFRGPETQYF.